A single sample gave rise to the 21 T cell receptor beta chains below, sequenced in a study of blood T cells in healthy people across ages. Next came a second PCR, run for about 7 to 12 cycles, which used a sample-barcoded 5' primer along with a J-beta primer mix. One entry per CDR3 protein, called by TCRdb with MiXCR from the 5' RACE reads. This sample has a few hundred thousand distinct CDR3 sequences; 27% occur once, and the top ten carry under 20%. Input material: blood. Source of these receptors: a woman in her 70s in good health.

As regards this clonotype: One junction end does not reproduce the germline sequence, and a read error may be involved. The J gene is TRBJ2-6, the V gene TRBV2, with D possibly being TRBD1 (5 bases). CDR1 and CDR2 from the germline V gene are SNHLY and FYNNEI. This CDR3 comprises 17 residues. The CDR3 bases are TGCGCCAGCAGTGAAGTAGGACATCCTGATTGGGCCAACGTCCTGACTTTC. Translating gives CASSEVGHPDWANVLTF.

The chain employs TRBV5-4 and TRBJ2-3, with a possible D match to TRBD1 (5 bases). The CDR3 covers 16 residues. From germline, CDR1 is SGHNT and CDR2 YYREEE (reference sequence). The V end was cut by 2 bases, the J end by 1 base, with 14 bases between. The CDR3 DNA sequence: TGTGCCAGCAGCTTCAACTCAAAAGGGGGCACAGATACGCAGTATTTT. Its protein is CASSFNSKGGTDTQYF.

The table lists this clonotype with a few counts. J is TRBJ1-2 and V is TRBV5-1; 7 bases fit TRBD1. V shed 4 bases and J 4 bases; nucleotides not matched to a gene: 22. CDR1 is SGHRS, CDR2 YFSETQ, per germline. The CDR3 length is 19 residues. CDR3 DNA sequence: TGCGCCAGCAGCAAAAACTGGTCCCCGGGACAGCCAAATTTCTATGGCTACACCTTC. Amino acids: CASSKNWSPGQPNFYGYTF.

The chain has TRBV30 and TRBJ1-4; D gene uncertain. The V and J ends lost 2 bases and 8 bases respectively, with 18 bases between them. The CDR3 runs to 15 residues. Germline CDR1 reads GTSNPN; CDR2 reads SVGIG (reference sequence). CDR3 DNA: TGTGCCTGGAGTTCTTACGGAGTGAGGAGCGAAAAACTGTTTTTT. Translating gives CAWSSYGVRSEKLFF.

The rearrangement links TRBV20-1 to TRBJ2-5; 13 bases map to TRBD2. Trimming at V came to 8 bases and at J to 1 base, leaving 7 bases not matched to a gene. The CDR3 has 15 residues. Germline V lookup: CDR1 DFQATT, CDR2 SNEGSKA (reference sequence). The CDR3 DNA reads as TGCAGTTCAAGGACTAGCGGGAGATTCCAAGAGACCCAGTACTTC. Amino acid sequence: CSSRTSGRFQETQYF.

The chain links TRBV4-3 to TRBJ2-1; TRBD2 might be the D (6 bases). V lost 1 base, J lost 6 bases, and 7 bases lay in between. The CDR3 runs 13 residues. CDR1 LGHNA and CDR2 YSLEER come from the germline V gene. CDR3 coding DNA: TGCGCCAGCAGCCAAGGGGAGGCCAATGAGCAGTTCTTC. Its translation: CASSQGEANEQFF.

The chain carries TRBV6-6 and TRBJ2-7; D possibly matches TRBD1 or TRBD2 (5 bases each). Between the trimmed V and J ends, which lost 0 bases and 0 bases, there was a span of 12 bases. This CDR3 has 16 amino acids. CDR1 and CDR2 (germline): MNHNY, SVGAGI (reference sequence). In DNA form, the CDR3 reads TGTGCCAGCAGTTACTCAAGGGACCAAAACTCCTACGAGCAGTACTTC. Its translation is CASSYSRDQNSYEQYF.

This clonotype was seen a handful of times. The V gene is TRBV3-1, the J gene TRBJ1-4; D uncertain. Germline V CDR1 and CDR2: LGHDT, YNNKEL (reference sequence). The V end was cut by 4 bases, the J end by 8 bases, with 17 bases between. The CDR3 extends over 15 amino acids. CDR3: CASSPTRSVTEKLFF. In nucleotides, the CDR3 is TGTGCCAGCAGCCCGACAAGGTCGGTTACCGAAAAACTGTTTTTT.

V is TRBV4-2 and J is TRBJ2-3; D unresolved. Germline lookup yields CDR1 LGHNA and CDR2 YNFKEQ. Trimming removed 0 bases from V and 1 base from J, with 11 bases in between. The CDR3 runs to 16 residues. CDR3 region: CASSQDAVGGTDTQYF. Written as DNA, the CDR3 is TGTGCCAGCAGCCAAGATGCTGTGGGTGGCACAGATACGCAGTATTTT.

The V gene is TRBV5-1, the J gene TRBJ2-1; the D is unclear. CDR1 is SGHRS and CDR2 is YFSETQ in the germline V gene. The V and J ends lost 2 bases and 3 bases respectively, with 15 bases between them. This CDR3 has 16 amino acids. The CDR3 region is CASSFSQERDYNEQFF. The CDR3 nucleotides read TGCGCCAGCAGCTTTTCCCAGGAAAGAGACTACAATGAGCAGTTCTTC.

This chain uses TRBV6-2 or TRBV6-3 with TRBJ2-1, with unresolved D. Trimming removed 5 bases at V and 4 bases at J, with 12 bases between. Germline-derived CDR1 and CDR2 are MNHEY and SVGEGT. This CDR3 region has 14 residues. Written as DNA, the CDR3 is TGTGCCAGCAGTGGCCGGGTGGCGTACAATGAGCAGTTCTTC. Its protein product is CASSGRVAYNEQFF.

The V and J genes are TRBV20-1 and TRBJ2-1; D may be TRBD1 (6 bases). The CDR3 is made up of 15 amino acids. Germline-derived CDR1 and CDR2 are DFQATT and SNEGSKA (reference sequence). Deletions cut 0 bases from V and 4 bases from J, with 13 bases between. CDR3 amino acids: CSARDGRDKYNEQFF. CDR3 DNA sequence: TGCAGTGCTAGAGATGGTCGGGACAAGTACAATGAGCAGTTCTTC.

This chain joins TRBV5-1 and TRBJ2-3; unclear D gene. The germline CDR1 and CDR2 sequences are SGHRS and YFSETQ. The V gene lost 5 bases and the J gene lost 2 bases, with 12 bases spanning the gap. This CDR3 has 14 amino acids. The CDR3 reads CASRGITVTDTQYF. The DNA for the CDR3 is TGCGCCAGCAGAGGCATAACAGTCACAGATACGCAGTATTTT.

This clonotype was counted only a few times. V and J are TRBV6-6 and TRBJ2-5; D perhaps matches TRBD2 (5 bases). V shed 0 bases and J shed 5 bases, with 13 bases lying between them. The CDR3 length is 15 residues. From germline, CDR1 is MNHNY and CDR2 SVGAGI (reference sequence). The CDR3 sequence: CASSYSLTRWETQYF. The CDR3 nucleotides read TGTGCCAGCAGTTACTCCCTAACTAGGTGGGAGACCCAGTACTTC.

This chain connects TRBV14 to TRBJ1-2; TRBD1 aligns across 10 bases. This CDR3 comprises 16 residues. Germline values: CDR1 SGHDN, CDR2 FVKESK. V lost 1 base, J lost 7 bases, and 9 bases stayed unmatched. CDR3 sequence reads: CASSQVTGQGPFGYTF. Written as DNA, the CDR3 is TGTGCCAGCAGCCAAGTGACGGGACAGGGGCCTTTTGGCTACACCTTC.

The chain employs TRBV20-1 and TRBJ2-5, with TRBD1 matching over 12 bases. This CDR3 region has 16 residues. The germline V gene has CDR1 DFQATT and CDR2 SNEGSKA (reference sequence). V lost 5 bases to trimming and J lost 4 bases; unmatched junction nucleotides: 11. The CDR3 DNA reads as TGCAGTGCTCCCGACCGGGACAGGGGGCTAGGAGAGACCCAGTACTTC. Amino acids: CSAPDRDRGLGETQYF.

The gene calls are TRBV6-1 and TRBJ1-2; no clear D. There are 14 residues in the CDR3. Germline V gene lookup returns CDR1 MNHNS and CDR2 SASEGT. V lost 5 bases to trimming and J lost 0 bases, with 10 bases between them. This CDR3 is CASSLPGTNYGYTF. In DNA, the CDR3 is TGTGCCAGCAGTTTACCCGGGACTAACTATGGCTACACCTTC.

V and J are TRBV19 and TRBJ2-5, with D unresolved. The CDR3 is 13 residues long. V lost 6 bases and J lost 5, with 13 bases in between. The germline CDR1 and CDR2 sequences are LNHDA and SQIVND (reference sequence). The CDR3 protein is CASSDLPSETQYF. The CDR3 DNA reads as TGTGCCAGTAGCGATTTGCCCTCGGAGACCCAGTACTTC.

This chain connects TRBV14 to TRBJ2-1; no clear D gene. Deletions cut 3 bases from V and 4 bases from J, with 7 bases between. The CDR3 sequence is 13 residues long. The germline CDR1 and CDR2 sequences are SGHDN and FVKESK. In DNA form, the CDR3 reads TGTGCCAGCAGCCATCCGGAATACAATGAGCAGTTCTTC. It translates to CASSHPEYNEQFF.

This clonotype occurred a few times. The genes are TRBV24-1 and TRBJ1-2, with a possible D match to TRBD1 (5 bases). The CDR3 has 12 amino acids. V was cut by 2 bases and J by 7 bases, with 7 bases left in between. In germline, CDR1 is KGHDR, CDR2 SFDVKD. The CDR3 loop is CATSDSQGGYTF. DNA for the CDR3: TGTGCCACCAGTGATTCTCAGGGTGGCTACACCTTC.

To note about this clonotype: Here the CDR3 omits its conserved ending phenylalanine or tryptophan, so a read error is the likely source. The chain has TRBV20-1 and TRBJ2-5, with no clear D. V was shortened by 5 bases and J by 6 bases, with 10 bases between the two germline ends. Germline CDR1 is DFQATT and CDR2 is SNEGSKA (reference sequence). This CDR3 contains 11 residues. The CDR3 DNA reads as TGCAGTGCTTCACGCTGGCAGACCCAGTACCTC. It encodes CSASRWQTQYL.